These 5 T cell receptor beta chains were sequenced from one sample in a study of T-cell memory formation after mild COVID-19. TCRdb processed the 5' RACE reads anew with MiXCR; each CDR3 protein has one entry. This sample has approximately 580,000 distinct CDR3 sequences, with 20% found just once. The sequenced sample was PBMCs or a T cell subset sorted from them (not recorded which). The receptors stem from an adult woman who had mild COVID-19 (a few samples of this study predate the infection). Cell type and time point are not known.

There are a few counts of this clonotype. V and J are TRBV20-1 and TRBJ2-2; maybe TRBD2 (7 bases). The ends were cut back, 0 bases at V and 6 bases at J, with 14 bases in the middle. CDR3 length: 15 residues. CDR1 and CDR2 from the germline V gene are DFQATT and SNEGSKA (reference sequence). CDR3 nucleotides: TGCAGTGCTAGAGATGCGGGGGCAGGGTCCGGGGAGCTGTTTTTT. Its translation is CSARDAGAGSGELFF.

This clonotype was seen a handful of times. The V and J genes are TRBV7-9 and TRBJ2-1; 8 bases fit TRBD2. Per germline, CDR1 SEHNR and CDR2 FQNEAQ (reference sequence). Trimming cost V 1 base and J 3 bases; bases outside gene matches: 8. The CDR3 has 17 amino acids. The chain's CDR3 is CASSLGKASGYYNEQFF. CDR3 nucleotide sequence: TGTGCCAGCAGCTTAGGGAAGGCTAGCGGGTACTACAATGAGCAGTTCTTC.

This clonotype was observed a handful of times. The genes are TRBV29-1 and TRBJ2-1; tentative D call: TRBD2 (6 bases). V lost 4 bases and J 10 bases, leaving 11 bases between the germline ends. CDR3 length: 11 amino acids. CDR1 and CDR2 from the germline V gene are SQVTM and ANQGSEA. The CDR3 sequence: CSVAPGREQFF. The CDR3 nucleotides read TGCAGCGTTGCCCCGGGGAGGGAGCAGTTCTTC.

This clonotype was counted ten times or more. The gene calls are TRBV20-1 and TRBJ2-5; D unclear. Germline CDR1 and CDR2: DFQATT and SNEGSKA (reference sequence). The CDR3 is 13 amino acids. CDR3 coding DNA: TGCAGCCATGCTCGGAGAGGAACGGAGACCCAGTACTTC. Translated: CSHARRGTETQYF.

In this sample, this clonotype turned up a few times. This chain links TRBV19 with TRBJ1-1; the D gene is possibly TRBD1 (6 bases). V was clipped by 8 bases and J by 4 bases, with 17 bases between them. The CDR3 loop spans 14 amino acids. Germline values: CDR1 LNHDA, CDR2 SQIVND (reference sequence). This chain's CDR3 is CASGEQGRGTEAFF. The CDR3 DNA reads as TGTGCCAGTGGGGAACAGGGTCGGGGCACTGAAGCTTTCTTT.